This TCR beta chain was documented in a study of cytomegalovirus exposure and HLA in healthy donors. PCR amplification relied on 60 Vbeta primers (plus 13 Jbeta primers). Some clones are missing from TCRdb's copy, which holds only in-frame ones; the method was immunoSEQ multiplex PCR. The data show roughly 120,000 clones, around 80% seen once. Sample: PBMCs. This sequence was found in a young man in good health and CMV-seronegative.

CDR3 sequence reads: CASSIDGLFTGELFF. For the CDR3, the DNA is TGTGCCAGTAGTATAGACGGACTGTTCACCGGGGAGCTGTTTTTT. This sequence joins TRBV19 and TRBJ2-2, with TRBD2 as a possible D gene (5 bases). Looked up from germline, CDR1 is LNHDA and CDR2 is SQIVND (reference sequence). There are 15 residues in the CDR3. V gave up 0 bases and J gave up 4 bases, with 9 bases separating them.